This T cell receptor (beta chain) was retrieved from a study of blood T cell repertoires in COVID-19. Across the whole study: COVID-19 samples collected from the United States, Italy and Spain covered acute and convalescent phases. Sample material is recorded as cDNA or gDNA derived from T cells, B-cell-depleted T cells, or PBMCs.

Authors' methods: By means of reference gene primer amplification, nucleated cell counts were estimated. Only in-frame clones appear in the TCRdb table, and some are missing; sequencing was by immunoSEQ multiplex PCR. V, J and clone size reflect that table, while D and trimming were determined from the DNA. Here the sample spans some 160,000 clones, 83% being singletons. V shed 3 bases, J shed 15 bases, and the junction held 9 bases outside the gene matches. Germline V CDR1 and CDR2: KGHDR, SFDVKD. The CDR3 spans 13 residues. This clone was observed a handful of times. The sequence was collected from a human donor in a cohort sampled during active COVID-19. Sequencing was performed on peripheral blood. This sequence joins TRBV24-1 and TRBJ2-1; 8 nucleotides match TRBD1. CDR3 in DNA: TGTGCCACCAGTGATAGCCGGACAGGGTTCGGGTTCTTC. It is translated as CATSDSRTGFGFF.